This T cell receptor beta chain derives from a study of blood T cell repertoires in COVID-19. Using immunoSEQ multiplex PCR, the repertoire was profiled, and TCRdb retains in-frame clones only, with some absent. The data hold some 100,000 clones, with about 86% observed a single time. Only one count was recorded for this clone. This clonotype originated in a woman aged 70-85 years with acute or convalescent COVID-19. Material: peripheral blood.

The CDR3 region is CASSLLRTSSYNEQFF. The DNA of the CDR3 is TGTGCCAGCAGTTTACTACGGACTAGCTCCTACAATGAGCAGTTCTTC. The rearrangement joins TRBV27 to TRBJ2-1; 7 bases are shared with TRBD2. CDR1 MNHEY and CDR2 SMNVEV come from the germline V gene (reference sequence). V was pared by 2 bases and J by 0 bases, with 4 bases of the junction left unmatched. CDR3 length equals 16 residues.